The 32 T cell receptor beta chains in this list originate from one sample, sequenced in a study of T-cell memory formation after mild COVID-19. Each CDR3 protein gets one entry after TCRdb re-called the 5' RACE reads with MiXCR. Among 270,000 or so distinct CDR3 sequences listed, approximately 19% were seen once. The source material was PBMCs or a T cell subset sorted from them (not recorded which). These receptors originate from a man aged 18 to 35 who had mild COVID-19 (a few samples of this study predate the infection). Cell type and time point are not known.

The V and J genes are TRBV15 and TRBJ1-5; no clear D gene. CDR1 is LNHNV, CDR2 YYDKDF, per germline (reference sequence). This CDR3 comprises 14 residues. V dropped 0 bases and J dropped 7 bases, with 10 bases sitting between them. CDR3 bases: TGTGCCACCAGCAGAGATCACTCAGGACAGCCCCAGCATTTT. Amino acids: CATSRDHSGQPQHF.

The chain recombines TRBV5-1 with TRBJ2-7, with D possibly called TRBD1 or TRBD2 (5 bases each). V lost 2 bases and J lost 4, with 10 bases in between. Germline V gene sequence: CDR1 SGHRS, CDR2 YFSETQ. The CDR3 extends over 13 amino acids. The CDR3 here is CASSFGGRYEQYF. CDR3 in DNA: TGCGCCAGCAGCTTTGGGGGAAGGTACGAGCAGTACTTC. The full variable domain, in which reference TRBV5-1 and TRBJ2-7 provide the parts outside the CDR3, is KAGVTQTPRYLIKTRGQQVTLSCSPISGHRSVSWYQQTPGQGLQFLFEYFSETQRNKGNFPGRFSGRQFSNSRSEMNVSTLELGDSALYLCASSFGGRYEQYFGPGTRLTVT.

The V call is TRBV4-3, the J call TRBJ2-5; tentatively, D is TRBD2 (6 bases). This CDR3 is 19 amino acids long. V was pared by 0 bases and J by 2 bases, with 22 bases between. Germline-derived CDR1 and CDR2 are LGHNA and YSLEER. CDR3 nucleotides: TGCGCCAGCAGCCAAGATACGGTAGTGCTAGCGTCTTCTCAAGAGACCCAGTACTTC. This sequence encodes CASSQDTVVLASSQETQYF.

The rearrangement links TRBV4-3 to TRBJ1-5; D possibly corresponds to TRBD1 (6 bases). Trimming stripped 0 bases from V and 9 bases from J, with 9 bases between. The CDR3 totals 13 residues. CDR1 is LGHNA, CDR2 YSLEER, per germline. This chain's CDR3 is CASSQDVRGPQHF. The CDR3 DNA sequence: TGCGCCAGCAGCCAAGATGTCAGGGGGCCCCAGCATTTT.

This rearrangement joins TRBV5-1 to TRBJ1-2; maybe TRBD1 (6 bases). The CDR3 has 15 residues. The ends were cut back, 5 bases at V and 4 bases at J, with 18 bases in the middle. The germline CDR1 and CDR2 sequences are SGHRS and YFSETQ. CDR3 bases: TGCGCCAGCAGACCAGAGGGGGGCACGGCCTATGGCTACACCTTC. As protein: CASRPEGGTAYGYTF.

The V gene is TRBV19, the J gene TRBJ1-5; 8 bases match TRBD1. The V segment lost 7 bases and the J segment 6 bases; nucleotides outside the gene matches: 8. The germline CDR1 and CDR2 sequences are LNHDA and SQIVND (reference sequence). This CDR3 has 14 amino acids. CDR3 nucleotide sequence: TGTGCCAGTACCTCGGACAGGGAGAGTCAGCCCCAGCATTTT. Its translation is CASTSDRESQPQHF.

This clonotype was counted between two and nine times. V usage is TRBV14 and J usage is TRBJ2-4; D is uncertain. The CDR3 has 16 amino acids. The germline V gene has CDR1 SGHDN and CDR2 FVKESK. V lost 0 bases to trimming and J lost 0 bases, with 9 bases between them. CDR3 sequence reads: CASSQERGLAKNIQYF. The CDR3 DNA reads as TGTGCCAGCAGCCAAGAGAGAGGCTTAGCCAAAAACATTCAGTACTTC. Looking up the rest from reference TRBV14 and TRBJ2-4 gives the full variable domain: EAGVTQFPSHSVIEKGQTVTLRCDPISGHDNLYWYRRVMGKEIKFLLHFVKESKQDESGMPNNRFLAERTGGTYSTLKVQPAELEDSGVYFCASSQERGLAKNIQYFGAGTRLSVL.

The sample holds many counts of this clonotype. The chain joins TRBV5-1 to TRBJ2-7; D could derive from TRBD1 or TRBD2 (5 bases each). Between the trimmed V and J ends, which lost 1 base and 1 base, there was a span of 12 bases. In germline, CDR1 is SGHRS, CDR2 YFSETQ. The CDR3 consists of 15 residues. The CDR3 DNA reads as TGCGCCAGCAGCTTGCAGCCTGGGGGTTCCTACGAGCAGTACGTC. This codes for CASSLQPGGSYEQYV.

This chain connects TRBV20-1 to TRBJ2-5, with TRBD2 as a possible D gene (5 bases). The CDR3 consists of 16 residues. Germline values: CDR1 DFQATT, CDR2 SNEGSKA (reference sequence). The V and J ends lost 7 bases and 5 bases respectively, with 26 bases between them. As DNA, the CDR3 is TGCAGTGGCTCCCAACCCCGAGTTACCCAGCGGGAGACCCAGTACTTC. This codes for CSGSQPRVTQRETQYF.

At least ten counts were recorded for this clonotype. V and J are TRBV23-1 and TRBJ2-7, with TRBD1 matching over 10 bases. TRBV23-1 is an ORF, with its function uncertain. V was pared by 6 bases and J by 3 bases, with 8 bases of the junction left unmatched. The CDR3 has 15 residues. DNA of the CDR3: TGCGCCAGCAGATGGGACAGGGGAGATAACTACGAGCAGTACTTC. Translation gives CASRWDRGDNYEQYF.

The chain links TRBV4-1 to TRBJ1-5; D is ambiguous. The germline gives CDR1 MGHRA, CDR2 YSYEKL. Trimming left V 1 base short and J 7 bases short, with 14 bases between. The CDR3 runs 15 residues. CDR3 protein: CASSQVAGAEQPQHF. The CDR3 region has the DNA TGCGCCAGCAGCCAAGTAGCGGGTGCGGAACAGCCCCAGCATTTT.

In this sample, this clonotype turned up many times. This sequence joins TRBV3-1 and TRBJ1-2; D is unclear. Looked up from germline, CDR1 is LGHDT and CDR2 is YNNKEL (reference sequence). The ends were cut back, 3 bases at V and 9 bases at J, with 11 bases in the middle. CDR3 size: 12 residues. The CDR3 DNA reads as TGTGCCAGCAGCCAGGCCACCCAAAGCTACACCTTC. Encoded protein: CASSQATQSYTF.

There are a few counts of this clonotype. This chain connects TRBV11-2 to TRBJ2-7, with D possibly matching TRBD2 (6 bases). The V gene lost 5 bases and the J gene lost 7 bases, with 15 bases spanning the gap. The germline gives CDR1 SGHAT, CDR2 FQNNGV. The CDR3 loop spans 13 amino acids. CDR3 loop: CASSGRGYWEQYF. In DNA form, the CDR3 reads TGTGCCAGCAGCGGTCGGGGGTACTGGGAGCAGTACTTC.

The V gene is TRBV2, the J gene TRBJ1-1, with 8 bases fitting TRBD1. CDR3 size: 13 residues. The V gene end was trimmed by 8 bases and the J gene end by 0 bases; junction bases not matched to a gene: 2. The germline CDR1 and CDR2 sequences are SNHLY and FYNNEI. The CDR3 DNA is TGTGCCAGCGGGACAGGAATGAACACTGAAGCTTTCTTT. Its protein is CASGTGMNTEAFF.

The chain is built from TRBV11-2 and TRBJ2-1; 9 bases map to TRBD2. Looked up from germline, CDR1 is SGHAT and CDR2 is FQNNGV. The trim removed 5 bases at V and 6 bases at J, leaving 5 bases unmatched. The length of the CDR3 is 14 residues. The CDR3 DNA sequence: TGTGCCAGCAGCGCGGGACTAGCTCTCAATGAGCAGTTCTTC. Amino acid sequence: CASSAGLALNEQFF.

V and J are TRBV12-3 or TRBV12-4 and TRBJ2-3; D tentatively fits TRBD1 or TRBD2 (5 bases each). V was shortened by 3 bases and J by 6 bases, with 10 bases between the two germline ends. The CDR3 sequence is 13 residues long. In DNA form, the CDR3 reads TGTGCCAGCAGTTTGGGGGACGAGGATACGCAGTATTTT. This gives the protein CASSLGDEDTQYF.

The chain combines TRBV9 with TRBJ2-3, with 7 nucleotides matching TRBD2. The CDR3 totals 16 residues. Germline loops: CDR1 SGDLS, CDR2 YYNGEE. V dropped 2 bases and J dropped 1; count of bases not matched to a gene: 7. The CDR3 reads CASSVATRGGTDTQYF. CDR3 DNA sequence: TGTGCCAGCAGCGTGGCTACCCGGGGGGGCACAGATACGCAGTATTTT.

The chain couples TRBV20-1 to TRBJ2-7; the D gene is possibly TRBD2 (5 bases). Looked up from germline, CDR1 is DFQATT and CDR2 is SNEGSKA (reference sequence). The CDR3 length is 14 residues. V was shortened by 0 bases and J by 1 base, with 10 bases between the two germline ends. The CDR3 DNA is TGCAGTGCTAGAGATCTTGGCGGGTCCTACGAGCAGTACGTC. It codes for CSARDLGGSYEQYV.

The CDR3: CASIWQGAFF. In DNA, the CDR3 is TGTGCCAGCATCTGGCAAGGAGCTTTCTTT. The rearrangement links TRBV2 to TRBJ1-1; unclear D gene. V was pared by 7 bases and J by 10 bases, with 10 bases between. The germline V gene has CDR1 SNHLY and CDR2 FYNNEI. CDR3 length: 10 residues.

Regarding this clonotype: One end of the junction fails to match germline, which may point to a read error. The rearrangement joins TRBV6-6 to TRBJ2-7; D gene unclear. The CDR3 extends over 12 amino acids. Germline CDR1 and CDR2: MNHNY and SVGAGI (reference sequence). Here the CDR3 DNA reads TGTGCCATCAGTTCCACGGCCTACGAGCAGTACTTC. Translating it yields CAISSTAYEQYF.

This clonotype appeared a few times. V and J are TRBV18 and TRBJ1-1; no clear D gene. The CDR3 contains 13 residues. With 6 bases removed from V and 7 bases from J, the gap between germline ends came to 15 bases. Per germline, CDR1 KGHSH and CDR2 LQKENI. For the CDR3, the DNA is TGTGCCAGCTCCGAAATTATCAAGGGTGAAGCTTTCTTT. Translating it yields CASSEIIKGEAFF.

The table lists this clonotype with many counts. The V call is TRBV7-3, the J call TRBJ2-2; D possibly corresponds to TRBD2 (6 bases). CDR3 length: 16 residues. V gave up 2 bases and J gave up 4 bases, with 14 bases separating them. Germline CDR1 is SGHTA and CDR2 is FQGTGA. The CDR3: CASSLSAGSGTGELFF. The CDR3 DNA sequence: TGTGCCAGCAGCTTATCAGCCGGGAGTGGCACCGGGGAGCTGTTTTTT.

This clonotype was seen a few times. This chain uses TRBV4-1 with TRBJ2-1, with 14 bases fitting TRBD2. Trimming took 2 bases from V and 7 from J; bases not matched to a gene: 4. Germline V lookup: CDR1 MGHRA, CDR2 YSYEKL. The CDR3 extends over 16 amino acids. CDR3 sequence: CASSQRTSGGINEQFF. CDR3 nucleotide sequence: TGCGCCAGCAGCCAACGGACTAGCGGGGGGATAAATGAGCAGTTCTTC.

The rearrangement links TRBV6-6 to TRBJ2-1; the D gene is possibly TRBD2 (5 bases). V was shortened by 7 bases and J by 9 bases, with 19 bases between the two germline ends. The CDR3 is made up of 14 amino acids. The germline gives CDR1 MNHNY, CDR2 SVGAGI (reference sequence). The CDR3 DNA sequence: TGTGCCAGCACCTACGGAGACTACTTGCGTGAGCAGTTCTTC. It is translated as CASTYGDYLREQFF.

This clonotype has only a few counts. V gene TRBV7-9 combines with J gene TRBJ2-5; the match to TRBD2 covers 10 bases. The CDR3 contains 15 residues. The V and J ends lost 5 bases and 5 bases, in that order; junction bases with no gene match: 8. Germline V lookup: CDR1 SEHNR, CDR2 FQNEAQ (reference sequence). CDR3 DNA: TGTGCCAGCAGCCTACTAGCGGGGTCCGGGGAGACCCAGTACTTC. This sequence encodes CASSLLAGSGETQYF.

The DNA for the CDR3 is TGCGCCAGCAGCTTGGCGGGACAGGGGGTGATGAGCTCCTACAATGAGCAGTTCTTC. Protein product: CASSLAGQGVMSSYNEQFF. The chain combines TRBV5-1 with TRBJ2-1; 11 bases match TRBD1. Trimming cost V 0 bases and J 0 bases; bases outside gene matches: 8. The CDR3 covers 19 residues. Germline CDR1 SGHRS, CDR2 YFSETQ.

This clonotype has more than one count but fewer than ten. The gene calls are TRBV28 and TRBJ2-7; D unresolved. CDR3 length: 11 residues. The germline V gene has CDR1 MDHEN and CDR2 SYDVKM. The V end was cut by 6 bases, the J end by 6 bases, with 9 bases between. CDR3: CASSGLGEQYV. The CDR3 DNA reads TGTGCCAGCAGCGGGTTGGGCGAGCAGTACGTC.

The table lists this clonotype with a few counts. V gene TRBV4-3 combines with J gene TRBJ1-2; D is possibly TRBD1 (5 bases). Trimming removed 0 bases at V and 8 bases at J, with 10 bases between. The CDR3 spans 13 residues. Per the germline V gene, CDR1 is LGHNA and CDR2 is YSLEER. This chain's CDR3 is CASSQDPREGYTF. CDR3 coding DNA: TGCGCCAGCAGCCAAGACCCCAGGGAAGGCTACACCTTC.

This clonotype was counted only a few times. The J gene is TRBJ2-3, the V gene TRBV7-9; D remains ambiguous. CDR1 and CDR2 (germline): SEHNR, FQNEAQ (reference sequence). The CDR3 spans 12 residues. Trimming removed 8 bases at V and 4 bases at J, with 10 bases between. The CDR3 sequence: CASHDHADTQYF. The CDR3 DNA follows: TGTGCCAGCCATGATCACGCAGATACGCAGTATTTT. The complete variable domain, with remaining parts taken from reference TRBV7-9 and TRBJ2-3, reads DTGVSQNPRHKITKRGQNVTFRCDPISEHNRLYWYRQTLGQGPEFLTYFQNEAQLEKSRLLSDRFSAERPKGSFSTLEIQRTEQGDSAMYLCASHDHADTQYFGPGTRLTVL.

The chain uses TRBV6-2 or TRBV6-3 and TRBJ2-3; 13 positions match TRBD2. V was pared by 4 bases and J by 0 bases, with 7 bases of the junction left unmatched. The germline gives CDR1 MNHEY, CDR2 SVGEGT. This CDR3 region has 18 residues. CDR3 sequence (DNA): TGTGCCAGCAGTTTCCGGACTAGCGGGGGACCCAGCACAGATACGCAGTATTTT. Its translation is CASSFRTSGGPSTDTQYF.

The gene calls are TRBV5-1 and TRBJ2-3, with 9 bases identical to TRBD1. With V trimmed by 0 bases and J by 2 bases, 4 bases remained unmatched. CDR1 SGHRS and CDR2 YFSETQ come from the germline V gene. The CDR3 consists of 16 residues. The CDR3, as DNA: TGCGCCAGCAGCTTGGCCCGGGACAGGGTCACAGATACGCAGTATTTT. Translating it yields CASSLARDRVTDTQYF.

J is TRBJ2-1 and V is TRBV12-3 or TRBV12-4, with D possibly being TRBD2 (5 bases). V dropped 5 bases and J dropped 4 bases, with 12 bases sitting between them. CDR3 length equals 14 residues. The CDR3 loop is CASSAPGTYNEQFF. CDR3 nucleotide sequence: TGTGCCAGCAGTGCCCCGGGAACATACAATGAGCAGTTCTTC.